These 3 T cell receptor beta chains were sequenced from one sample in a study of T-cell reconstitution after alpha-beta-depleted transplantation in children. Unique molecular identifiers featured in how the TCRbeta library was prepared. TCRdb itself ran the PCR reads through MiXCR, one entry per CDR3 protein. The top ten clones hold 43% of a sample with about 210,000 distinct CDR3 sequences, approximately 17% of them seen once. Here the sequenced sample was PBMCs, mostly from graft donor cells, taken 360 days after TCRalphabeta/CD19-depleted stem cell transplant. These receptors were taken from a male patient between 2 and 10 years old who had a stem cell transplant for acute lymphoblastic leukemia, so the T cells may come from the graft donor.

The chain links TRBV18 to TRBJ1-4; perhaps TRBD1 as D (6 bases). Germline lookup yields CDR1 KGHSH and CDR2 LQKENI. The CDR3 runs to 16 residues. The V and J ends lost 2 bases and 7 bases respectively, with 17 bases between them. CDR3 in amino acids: CASSPLQGLGGEKLFF. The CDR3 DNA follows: TGTGCCAGCTCACCATTACAGGGACTCGGGGGTGAAAAACTGTTTTTT.

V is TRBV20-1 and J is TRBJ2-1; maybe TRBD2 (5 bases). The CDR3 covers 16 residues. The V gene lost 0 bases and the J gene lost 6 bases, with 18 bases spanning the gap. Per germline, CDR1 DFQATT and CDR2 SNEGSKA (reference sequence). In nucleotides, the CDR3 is TGCAGTGCTAGAGAAGCCTCCGGTGTTGAGGGCAATGAGCAGTTCTTC. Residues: CSAREASGVEGNEQFF.

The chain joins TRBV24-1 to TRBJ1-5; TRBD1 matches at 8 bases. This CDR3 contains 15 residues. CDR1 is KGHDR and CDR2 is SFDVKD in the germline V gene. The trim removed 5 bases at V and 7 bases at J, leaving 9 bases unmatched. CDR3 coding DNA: TGTGCCACCAGTGCCAACGGACAGGGTGGACAGCCCCAGCATTTT. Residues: CATSANGQGGQPQHF.